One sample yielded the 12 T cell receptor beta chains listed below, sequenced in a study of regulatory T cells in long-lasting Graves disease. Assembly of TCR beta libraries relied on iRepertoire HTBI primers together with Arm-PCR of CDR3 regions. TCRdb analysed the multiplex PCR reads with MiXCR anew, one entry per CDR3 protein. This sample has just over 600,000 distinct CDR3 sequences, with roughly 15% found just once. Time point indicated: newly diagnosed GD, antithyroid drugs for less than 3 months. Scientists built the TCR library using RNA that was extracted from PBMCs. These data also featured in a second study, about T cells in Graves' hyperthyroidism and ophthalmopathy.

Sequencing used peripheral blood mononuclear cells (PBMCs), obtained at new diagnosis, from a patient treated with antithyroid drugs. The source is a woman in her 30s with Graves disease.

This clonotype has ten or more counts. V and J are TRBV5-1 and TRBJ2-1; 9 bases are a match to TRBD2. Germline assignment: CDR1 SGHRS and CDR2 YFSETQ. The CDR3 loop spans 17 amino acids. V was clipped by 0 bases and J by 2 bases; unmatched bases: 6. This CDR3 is CASSLGASGTAYNEQFF. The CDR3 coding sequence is TGCGCCAGCAGCTTGGGGGCTAGCGGGACAGCCTACAATGAGCAGTTCTTC.

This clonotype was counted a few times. Here the CDR3 DNA reads TGTGCCAGCAGCTTTGTACTAGCGGCCTACGAGCAGTACTTC. Translating it yields CASSFVLAAYEQYF. The chain joins TRBV5-6 to TRBJ2-7; 8 bases fit TRBD2. This CDR3 comprises 14 residues. The J segment lost 2 bases and the V segment lost 2 bases, leaving 3 bases of the junction unmatched. Germline loops: CDR1 SGHDT, CDR2 YYEEEE.

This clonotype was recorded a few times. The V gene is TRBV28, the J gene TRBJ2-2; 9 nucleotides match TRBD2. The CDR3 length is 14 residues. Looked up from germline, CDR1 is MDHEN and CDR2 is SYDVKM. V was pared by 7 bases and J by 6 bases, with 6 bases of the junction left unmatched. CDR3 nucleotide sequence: TGTGCCAGCATTTCGGGACTAGCCCCCGGGGAGCTGTTTTTT. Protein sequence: CASISGLAPGELFF.

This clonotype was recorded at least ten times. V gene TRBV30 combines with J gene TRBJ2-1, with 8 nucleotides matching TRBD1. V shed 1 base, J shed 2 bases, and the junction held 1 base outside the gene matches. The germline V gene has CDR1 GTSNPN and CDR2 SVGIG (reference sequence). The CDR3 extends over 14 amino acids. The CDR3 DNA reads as TGTGCCTGGAGTGGACAGGGGACCTACAATGAGCAGTTCTTC. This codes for CAWSGQGTYNEQFF. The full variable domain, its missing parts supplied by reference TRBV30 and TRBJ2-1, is SQTIHQWPATLVQPVGSPLSLECTVEGTSNPNLYWYRQAAGRGLQLLFYSVGIGQISSEVPQNLSASRPQDRQFILSSKKLLLSDSGFYLCAWSGQGTYNEQFFGPGTRLTVL.

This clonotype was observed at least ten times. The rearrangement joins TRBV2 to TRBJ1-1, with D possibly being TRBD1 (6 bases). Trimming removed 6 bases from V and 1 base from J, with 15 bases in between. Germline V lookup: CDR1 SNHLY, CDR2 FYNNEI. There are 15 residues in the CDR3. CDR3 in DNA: TGTGCCAGCAGACTAACCGGGACAAAGAACACTGAAGCTTTCTTT. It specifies CASRLTGTKNTEAFF.

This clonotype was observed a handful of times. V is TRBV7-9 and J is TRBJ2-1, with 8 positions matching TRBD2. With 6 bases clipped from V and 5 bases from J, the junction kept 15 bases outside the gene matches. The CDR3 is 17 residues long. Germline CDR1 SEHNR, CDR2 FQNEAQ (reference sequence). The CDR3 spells CASRASGSAGPHNEQFF. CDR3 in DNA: TGTGCCAGCAGGGCTAGCGGGTCGGCGGGACCCCACAATGAGCAGTTCTTC.

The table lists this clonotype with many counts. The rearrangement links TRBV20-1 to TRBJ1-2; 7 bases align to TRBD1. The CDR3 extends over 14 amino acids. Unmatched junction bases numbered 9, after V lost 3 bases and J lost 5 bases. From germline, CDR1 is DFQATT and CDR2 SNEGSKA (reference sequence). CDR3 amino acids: CSASLNRGQYGYTF. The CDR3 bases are TGCAGTGCTAGTCTAAACAGGGGCCAATATGGCTACACCTTC.

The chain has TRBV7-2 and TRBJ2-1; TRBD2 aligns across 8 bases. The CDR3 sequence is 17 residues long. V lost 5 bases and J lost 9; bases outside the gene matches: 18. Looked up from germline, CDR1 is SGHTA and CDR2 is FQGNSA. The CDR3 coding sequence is TGTGCCAGCAGCCTAGAGGAGCTAGCGGGTATTCTCAGTGAGCAGTTCTTC. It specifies CASSLEELAGILSEQFF.

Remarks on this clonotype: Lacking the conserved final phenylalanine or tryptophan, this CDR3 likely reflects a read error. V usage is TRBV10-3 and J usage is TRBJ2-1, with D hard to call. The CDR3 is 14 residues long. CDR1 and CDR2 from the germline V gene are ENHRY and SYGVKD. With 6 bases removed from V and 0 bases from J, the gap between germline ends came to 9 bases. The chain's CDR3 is CAISKVNSYNEQFL. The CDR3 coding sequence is TGTGCCATCAGCAAAGTTAACTCCTACAATGAGCAGTTCCTC.

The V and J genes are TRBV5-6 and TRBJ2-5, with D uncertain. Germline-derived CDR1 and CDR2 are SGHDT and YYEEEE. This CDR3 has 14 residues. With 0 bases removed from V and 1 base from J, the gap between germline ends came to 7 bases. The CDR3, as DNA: TGTGCCAGCAGCTTGGAAACACTCCAAGAGACCCAGTACTTC. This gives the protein CASSLETLQETQYF. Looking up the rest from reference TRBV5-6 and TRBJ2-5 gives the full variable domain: DAGVTQSPTHLIKTRGQQVTLRCSPKSGHDTVSWYQQALGQGPQFIFQYYEEEERQRGNFPDRFSGHQFPNYSSELNVNALLLGDSALYLCASSLETLQETQYFGPGTRLLVL.

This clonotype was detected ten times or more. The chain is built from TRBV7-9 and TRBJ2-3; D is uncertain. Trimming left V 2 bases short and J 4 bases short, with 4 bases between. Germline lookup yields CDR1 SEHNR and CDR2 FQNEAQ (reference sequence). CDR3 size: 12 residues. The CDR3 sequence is CASSLIADTQYF. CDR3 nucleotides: TGTGCCAGCAGCTTAATCGCAGATACGCAGTATTTT.

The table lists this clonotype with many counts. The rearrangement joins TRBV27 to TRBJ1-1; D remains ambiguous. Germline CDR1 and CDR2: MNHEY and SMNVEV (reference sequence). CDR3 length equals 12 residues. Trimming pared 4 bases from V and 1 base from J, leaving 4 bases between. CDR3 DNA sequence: TGTGCCAGCAGTTCCGGGAACACTGAAGCTTTCTTT. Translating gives CASSSGNTEAFF.